This TCR beta chain was recorded in a study of T cells in Graves' hyperthyroidism and ophthalmopathy. Study results and limitations: The blood repertoire included most of the expanded thyroid clonotypes above 0.001.

Per the germline V gene, CDR1 is KGHSH and CDR2 is LQKENI. The CDR3 sequence is 14 residues long. V lost 4 bases and J 2 bases, leaving 11 bases between the germline ends. This clonotype was counted at least ten times. No antigen is known for it. Those patients with uncontrolled infection, other autoimmune disease, pregnancy or lactation were excluded. The diagnoses drew upon clinical symptoms, serum thyroxine and TRAb, thyroid ultrasound and orbital computed tomography. Blood sampling occurred at first hyperthyroidism diagnosis, ahead of any ophthalmopathy symptoms. TCR beta CDR3 sequences were amplified from RNA transcripts. TCR CDR3 regions were first amplified by RT-PCR with HTBI primers. TCRdb reanalysed the multiplex PCR reads using MiXCR and keeps one entry per CDR3 protein. There are roughly 580,000 distinct CDR3 sequences in the sample; about 15% occur only once, and less than 6% lies in the top ten.

This clonotype was sampled from a woman between 25 and 40 years old with Graves' hyperthyroidism that later progressed to Graves' ophthalmopathy. Sequencing input: blood. The chain links TRBV18 to TRBJ1-2; D is perhaps TRBD1 (5 bases). This CDR3 reads CASSLSRDNYGYTF. The CDR3 region has the DNA TGTGCCAGCTCACTCTCTCGGGACAACTATGGCTACACCTTC. Combining the CDR3 with reference TRBV18 and TRBJ1-2 gives the whole variable domain NAGVMQNPRHLVRRRGQEARLRCSPMKGHSHVYWYRQLPEEGLKFMVYLQKENIIDESGMPKERFSAEFPKEGPSILRIQQVVRGDSAAYFCASSLSRDNYGYTFGSGTRLTVV.